The TCR beta chain described here comes from a study of blood T cell repertoires in COVID-19. About the research overall: Collection of acute and convalescent COVID-19 samples took place in the United States, Italy and Spain.

The repertoire was sequenced with immunoSEQ multiplex PCR; TCRdb's copy has only in-frame clones and lacks some. The table includes over 85,000 clones, 85% to 90% detected once. The ends lost 3 bases at V and 1 base at J; junction bases unmatched: 5. This CDR3 contains 15 residues. Germline CDR1 reads LNHNV; CDR2 reads YYDKDF (reference sequence). This TCR was sampled from a woman in her forties or fifties with acute or convalescent COVID-19. The V and J genes are TRBV15 and TRBJ1-1; 7 nucleotides agree with TRBD1. Sequences were obtained from peripheral blood. CDR3 in DNA: TGTGCCACCAGCAGTGGGACAGCCGGGAACACTGAAGCTTTCTTT. Protein: CATSSGTAGNTEAFF.